This T cell receptor (beta chain) appears in the sequencing data of a study of prognosis after radiotherapy for stage I lung cancer. From genomic DNA, TCR beta CDR3 was amplified by two-round multiplex PCR. Primers (each specific to one TRBV or TRBJ gene) were used in first-round PCR. From the multiplex PCR reads, TCRdb called clonotypes with MiXCR, one entry per CDR3 protein. The data show 11,000 to 15,000 distinct CDR3 sequences, about a quarter seen once. CDR3 length: 16 amino acids. The trim removed 6 bases at V and 4 bases at J, leaving 10 bases unmatched. Germline CDR1 and CDR2: SGHRS and YFSETQ.

The V call is TRBV5-1, the J call TRBJ2-1, with 10 bases matching TRBD2. The sequences come from PBMCs, collected before or after stereotactic body radiation therapy (not recorded which). This TCR derives from a donor of 50 years or more with non-small cell lung cancer. CDR3 residues: CASTPLAGDGYNEQFF. In DNA form, the CDR3 reads TGCGCCAGCACCCCCCTAGCGGGAGATGGATACAATGAGCAGTTCTTC.